This entry lists 19 T cell receptor beta chains sequenced from one sample in a study of CXCR3-negative and CXCR3-positive naive CD8 T cells. The authors prepared UMI-labeled TRB cDNA libraries by 5' RACE. One entry per CDR3 protein, without DNA, is what TCRdb gives after re-calling the 5' RACE reads. The sample has tens of thousands of distinct CDR3 sequences; the top ten hold about 18%. The sequenced sample consisted of memory CD8+ T cells from blood. These receptors all come from a human donor in good health. Some clones in this sample may be carry-over from other donors' samples.

The gene calls are TRBV6-4 and TRBJ2-1; TCRdb's D call of TRBD1 is untestable without DNA. The CDR3 loop spans 14 amino acids. CDR1 and CDR2 from the germline V gene are MRHNA and SNTAGT. CDR3 region: CASSEGQGANEQFF.

This chain uses TRBV7-2 with TRBJ2-7; with no DNA, the TCRdb D assignment of TRBD2 cannot be verified. Looked up from germline, CDR1 is SGHTA and CDR2 is FQGNSA. The CDR3 is made up of 18 amino acids. CDR3 protein: CASSLVLKAGTSSYEQYF.

The V gene is TRBV7-2, the J gene TRBJ1-1. CDR3 length: 13 residues. Germline CDR1 and CDR2: SGHTA and FQGNSA. CDR3 protein: CASSLNTNTEAFF. The full variable domain, completed using reference TRBV7-2 and TRBJ1-1, is GAGVSQSPSNKVTEKGKDVELRCDPISGHTALYWYRQSLGQGLEFLIYFQGNSAPDKSGLPSDRFSAERTGGSVSTLTIQRTQQEDSAVYLCASSLNTNTEAFFGQGTRLTVV.

The chain joins TRBV29-1 to TRBJ2-5; TCRdb indicates TRBD1, and absent DNA this call remains unverified. Germline-derived CDR1 and CDR2 are SQVTM and ANQGSEA. The CDR3 covers 15 residues. The CDR3 sequence is CSAPGWDRNQETQYF.

The chain has TRBV4-3 and TRBJ1-1. This CDR3 has 14 residues. Germline V CDR1 and CDR2: LGHNA, YSLEER. The CDR3 here is CASSHFSGETEAFF.

V usage is TRBV6-2 or TRBV6-3 and J usage is TRBJ2-2. Germline CDR1 reads MNHEY; CDR2 reads SVGEGT. The length of the CDR3 is 14 residues. The CDR3: CASSYEGESGELFF.

J is TRBJ2-7 and V is TRBV2. The CDR3 runs to 14 residues. The V gene's germline CDR1 is SNHLY and CDR2 FYNNEI. This chain's CDR3 is CASSEGRNSYEQYF.

V usage is TRBV5-1 and J usage is TRBJ2-1; TCRdb's D call, TRBD1, is unchecked because there is no DNA. Germline CDR1 and CDR2: SGHRS and YFSETQ. The CDR3 is 11 residues long. CDR3: CASSFGAFQFF.

This chain connects TRBV5-1 to TRBJ1-2. CDR1 and CDR2 from the germline V gene are SGHRS and YFSETQ. The CDR3 has 12 residues. CDR3: CASSLVGNGYTF. Combining the CDR3 with reference TRBV5-1 and TRBJ1-2 gives the whole variable domain KAGVTQTPRYLIKTRGQQVTLSCSPISGHRSVSWYQQTPGQGLQFLFEYFSETQRNKGNFPGRFSGRQFSNSRSEMNVSTLELGDSALYLCASSLVGNGYTFGSGTRLTVV.

J is TRBJ2-7 and V is TRBV28; TCRdb's D call of TRBD1 is untestable without DNA. This CDR3 contains 14 residues. CDR1 and CDR2 from the germline V gene are MDHEN and SYDVKM. The CDR3 sequence: CASSHRGRGDEQYF.

The chain joins TRBV28 to TRBJ2-7; TCRdb gives TRBD2 as the D gene, but with no DNA this cannot be confirmed. Germline V gene data show CDR1 as MDHEN and CDR2 as SYDVKM. CDR3 length: 13 amino acids. The CDR3 reads CASRGETYYEQYF. The whole variable domain, remainder taken from reference TRBV28 and TRBJ2-7, is DVKVTQSSRYLVKRTGEKVFLECVQDMDHENMFWYRQDPGLGLRLIYFSYDVKMKEKGDIPEGYSVSREKKERFSLILESASTNQTSMYLCASRGETYYEQYFGPGTRLTVT.

The chain carries TRBV20-1 and TRBJ2-2; TCRdb selects TRBD1, and the lack of DNA leaves this call unchecked. The germline gives CDR1 DFQATT, CDR2 SNEGSKA (reference sequence). The CDR3 is made up of 15 amino acids. The CDR3 sequence: CSARDSGRNTGELFF.

V and J are TRBV29-1 and TRBJ2-3; the D call from TCRdb, TRBD1, cannot be confirmed without DNA. This CDR3 spans 15 amino acids. The germline gives CDR1 SQVTM, CDR2 ANQGSEA. CDR3 amino acids: CSGGYRDRVTDTQYF.

The chain combines TRBV6-5 with TRBJ2-7; the D gene TCRdb calls, TRBD2, cannot be checked with no DNA. Looked up from germline, CDR1 is MNHEY and CDR2 is SVGAGI. This CDR3 is built from 18 residues. The CDR3 reads CASSYSGTSGVTAYEQYF.

The chain couples TRBV12-3 or TRBV12-4 to TRBJ2-5; TCRdb picks TRBD1, but there is no DNA to check that call. The CDR3 has 14 residues. CDR3: CASSWTGPQETQYF.

V gene TRBV7-9 combines with J gene TRBJ2-2; TCRdb lists TRBD2, though no DNA is available to test this call. This CDR3 has 16 amino acids. The V gene's germline CDR1 is SEHNR and CDR2 FQNEAQ (reference sequence). The CDR3 sequence: CATRLEAGKNTGELFF.

The J gene is TRBJ2-1, the V gene TRBV6-1; without DNA, the TCRdb call of TRBD2 cannot be checked. This CDR3 contains 14 residues. Germline values: CDR1 MNHNS, CDR2 SASEGT. This chain's CDR3 is CASSPAPSGGKQFF.

This chain connects TRBV7-6 to TRBJ2-2; TCRdb gives TRBD1 as the D gene, but with no DNA this cannot be confirmed. The CDR3 spans 19 residues. CDR1 is SGHVS and CDR2 is FNYEAQ in the germline V gene. The CDR3 here is CASSLDLYPRREVPGELFF.

The gene calls are TRBV4-2 and TRBJ2-1. This CDR3 is built from 11 residues. Germline loops: CDR1 LGHNA, CDR2 YNFKEQ. The CDR3 protein is CASSQNNEQFF.